These T cell receptor beta chains were read from a single sample in a study of shared clonotypes between healthy human individuals. Clones were read by immunoSEQ multiplex PCR, and TCRdb kept only the in-frame ones, dropping some. In the table there are under 2,500,000 clones, 90% to 96% of which are singletons. Material: naive CD4+ T cells sorted from blood. The receptors were sampled from a man between 18 and 29 years old in good health. CDR3s include the opening cysteine and the closing phenylalanine or tryptophan. A D gene is named only where the DNA matches it firmly. For some rows the clone size is stated as once, few or many, or as a class when expanded; others skip it.

TGTGCCAGCAGTGAAAGGGAATCAAACCCCCAGTACTTC | CASSERESNPQYF | TRBJ2-5 | . | . | TRBV2
TGTGCCATTGGACCCGCAGGGCAGTACTTC | CAIGPAGQYF | TRBJ2-7 | . | . | TRBV10-3
TGTGCCGGAGTGTACCGCTACCCTACCTACGAGCAGTACTTC | CAGVYRYPTYEQYF | TRBJ2-7 | . | once | TRBV30
TGTGCCAGCAGTAGCGCGGGCCTTAATGAAAAACTGTTTTTT | CASSSAGLNEKLFF | TRBJ1-4 | . | few | TRBV27
TGTGCCAGCAGTGGCAGGGCTAACTATGGCTACACCTTC | CASSGRANYGYTF | TRBJ1-2 | . | once | TRBV2
TGTGCCATCAGTGCCGGGCAGAACTACGAGCAGTACTTC | CAISAGQNYEQYF | TRBJ2-7 | . | . | TRBV10-3
TGCGCCAGCAGCCTTATACCGGGACAGGATCTATATAATTCACCCCTCCACTTT | CASSLIPGQDLYNSPLHF | TRBJ1-6 | TRBD1 | . | TRBV4-1
TGTGCCAGTACCCTCCGACAGGGGATAGGCACTGAAGCTTTCTTT | CASTLRQGIGTEAFF | TRBJ1-1 | TRBD1 | . | TRBV19
TGTGCCAGCAGTCGCCCTTCTAGCGGGAGCCTCTACGAGCAGTACTTC | CASSRPSSGSLYEQYF | TRBJ2-7 | TRBD2 | . | TRBV27
TGCGCCAGCAGCTTGGCCCGCGGGGGCCAAGAGACCCAGTACTTC | CASSLARGGQETQYF | TRBJ2-5 | TRBD2 | . | TRBV5-1
TGTGCCAGCAGCGTTAGGGAACGGCTAACGCAGTATTTT | CASSVRERLTQYF | TRBJ2-3 | . | . | TRBV9
TGTGCCATCAGTGAGGGACAGGGGAGAGGAAACACCATATATTTT | CAISEGQGRGNTIYF | TRBJ1-3 | TRBD1 | . | TRBV10-3
TGTGCCAGCAGCTCTGGGACAGGGGTTATGAATTCACCCCTCCACTTT | CASSSGTGVMNSPLHF | TRBJ1-6 | TRBD1 | . | TRBV7-2
TGTGCCAGTAGTATAGGAGGCTCGGAGACCCAGTACTTC | CASSIGGSETQYF | TRBJ2-5 | . | . | TRBV19
TGTGCCAGCAGTTACCGGACAGGCGCCTCCTACGAGCAGTACTTC | CASSYRTGASYEQYF | TRBJ2-7 | TRBD1 | . | TRBV6-6
TGTGCCAGCAGAGAGGGGGCATGGGATGGCTACACCTTC | CASREGAWDGYTF | TRBJ1-2 | TRBD1 | . | TRBV28
TGTGCCAGCAGTGAAACCAGGCTGAACACTGAAGCTTTCTTT | CASSETRLNTEAFF | TRBJ1-1 | . | . | TRBV25-1
TGTGCCAGCAGCTCGCGTCAGGGGCTTAACTATGGCTACACCTTC | CASSSRQGLNYGYTF | TRBJ1-2 | . | . | TRBV7-8
TGCAGCGTTTCGAAGGGGGCCAGTGGCTATGGCTACACCTTC | CSVSKGASGYGYTF | TRBJ1-2 | TRBD1 | . | TRBV29-1
TGTGCCAGCAGCATAAGCTACAATCAGCCCCAGCATTTT | CASSISYNQPQHF | TRBJ1-5 | . | . | TRBV7-2
TGTGCCAGCAGTGAGCAGGGGTTTAGCAATCAGCCCCAGCATTTT | CASSEQGFSNQPQHF | TRBJ1-5 | . | . | TRBV2
TGTGCCAGCAGTAGACAGGGGGCCCCCTACGAGCAGTACTTC | CASSRQGAPYEQYF | TRBJ2-7 | TRBD1 | . | TRBV2
TGCGCCAGCAGCCAAGACTTACTTGGAGTGGAGACCCAGTACTTC | CASSQDLLGVETQYF | TRBJ2-5 | . | once | TRBV4-1
TGTGCCAGCAGCTTAGACGGAACGGGAGATACGCAGTATTTT | CASSLDGTGDTQYF | TRBJ2-3 | . | . | TRBV11-3
TGTGCCAGCAGCCTCTCAACACAGGGGAACACTGAAGCTTTCTTT | CASSLSTQGNTEAFF | TRBJ1-1 | . | . | TRBV5-6